This T cell receptor (beta chain) came from a study of blood T cell repertoires in COVID-19. For the study at large: Samples taken during acute and convalescent COVID-19 were collected in the United States, Italy and Spain. T cells, B-cell-depleted T cells, or PBMCs supplied cDNA or gDNA.

Germline assignment: CDR1 LGHDT and CDR2 YNNKEL (reference sequence). V shed 1 base and J shed 4 bases, with 10 bases lying between them. CDR3 length: 14 amino acids. In the authors' workflow: Cell counts per sample came from amplifying reference gene primers. Measured with immunoSEQ multiplex PCR; TCRdb has only the in-frame clones, and not every one. V and J calls and clone size come straight from that table; D and trimming were deduced from the DNA. The data show just under 90,000 clones, 90% seen once. This clone was counted only a few times. Sequencing input: peripheral blood. This receptor was obtained from a man aged 55 to 70 with acute or convalescent COVID-19. This sequence joins TRBV3-1 (or the pseudogene TRBV3-2) and TRBJ1-2; D is uncertain. This CDR3 is CASSQVTGSYGYTF. The DNA for the CDR3 is TGTGCCAGCAGCCAAGTTACGGGTTCCTATGGCTACACCTTC.